Presented here are 27 T cell receptor beta chains from one specimen sequenced in a study of T cell clones after liver transplantation. Assay: immunoSEQ multiplex PCR; the TCRdb copy retains only in-frame clones and omits some. The table includes approximately 75,000 clones, around 80% detected once. Sequencing was performed on CD4+ T cells from blood, taken 12 months after liver transplant. These receptors all stem from a human patient who received a liver transplant. Some T cells may have originated in the graft donor.

The chain couples TRBV29-1 to TRBJ1-4; the D is unclear. This CDR3 has 13 residues. Trimming left V 4 bases short and J 5 bases short, with 11 bases between. CDR1 and CDR2 (germline): SQVTM, ANQGSEA. The CDR3 nucleotides read TGCAGCGTTGGCGGGCTTCTAAATGAAAAACTGTTTTTT. Translation: CSVGGLLNEKLFF.

In regard to this clone: The junction and the germline gene differ at one end; a read error may be behind it. The chain joins TRBV28 to TRBJ2-7; D is possibly TRBD1 or TRBD2 (6 bases each). The CDR3 spans 13 residues. CDR1 and CDR2 (germline): MDHEN, SYDVKM. The CDR3 nucleotides read TGTGCCAGCAGTCTACGCCAGGGGAGGTTGGGGGACTTC. It yields the protein CASSLRQGRLGDF.

The V and J genes are TRBV9 and TRBJ1-5; the match to TRBD1 covers 7 bases. The length of the CDR3 is 14 residues. Losses at the gene ends were 4 bases for V and 5 bases for J; bases not matched to a gene: 6. The V gene's germline CDR1 is SGDLS and CDR2 YYNGEE. The CDR3 DNA sequence: TGTGCCAGCAGCCGGAGCGGGACAGATCAGCCCCAGCATTTT. Translated: CASSRSGTDQPQHF.

This sequence joins TRBV10-3 and TRBJ2-1, with 15 bases matching TRBD2. J was trimmed by 8 bases and V by 5 bases; bases with no gene match: 10. This CDR3 is 17 amino acids long. CDR1 ENHRY and CDR2 SYGVKD come from the germline V gene. CDR3 DNA: TGTGCCATCAGTAGTCGGACTAGCGGGAGGGCCCTGGATGAGCAGTTCTTC. Its protein is CAISSRTSGRALDEQFF.

This sequence joins TRBV5-1 and TRBJ2-3; D remains ambiguous. The CDR3 has 12 residues. Germline values: CDR1 SGHRS, CDR2 YFSETQ. Trimming left V 4 bases short and J 5 bases short, with 8 bases between. The CDR3 here is CASSPRRDTQYF. The DNA of the CDR3 is TGCGCCAGCAGCCCCCGTAGAGATACGCAGTATTTT.

V and J are TRBV6-5 and TRBJ2-5; the D call may be TRBD1 or TRBD2 (5 bases each). The CDR3 contains 14 residues. V dropped 3 bases and J dropped 5 bases, with 13 bases sitting between them. Per the germline V gene, CDR1 is MNHEY and CDR2 is SVGAGI. The CDR3 here is CASSYLGEGETQYF. CDR3 nucleotide sequence: TGTGCCAGCAGTTATTTGGGGGAAGGGGAGACCCAGTACTTC.

This chain connects TRBV5-1 to TRBJ2-1, with 9 bases matching TRBD1. V lost 0 bases to trimming and J lost 2 bases; unmatched junction nucleotides: 0. Germline V gene lookup returns CDR1 SGHRS and CDR2 YFSETQ. The CDR3 has 15 amino acids. This CDR3 is CASSLGQGAYNEQFF. The CDR3, as DNA: TGCGCCAGCAGCTTGGGACAGGGGGCCTACAATGAGCAGTTCTTC.

This clone has a handful of counts. J is TRBJ2-7 and V is TRBV7-3; 7 bases fit TRBD2. This CDR3 is built from 15 residues. Trimming at V came to 5 bases and at J to 1 base, leaving 8 bases not matched to a gene. Germline assignment: CDR1 SGHTA and CDR2 FQGTGA. CDR3 in DNA: TGTGCCAGCAGCCTTACGGCTAGCGGATCCTACGAGCAGTACTTC. Encoded protein: CASSLTASGSYEQYF.

V and J are TRBV6-1 and TRBJ1-1; D is possibly TRBD1 (6 bases). The CDR3 is 14 residues long. Germline CDR1 is MNHNS and CDR2 is SASEGT. The ends were cut back, 6 bases at V and 4 bases at J, with 15 bases in the middle. DNA of the CDR3: TGTGCCAGCAGACGACAGGTTGGAAGCACTGAAGCTTTCTTT. Residues: CASRRQVGSTEAFF.

The rearrangement links TRBV5-4 to TRBJ2-1; D remains ambiguous. CDR1 and CDR2 (germline): SGHNT, YYREEE (reference sequence). This CDR3 has 14 residues. V was clipped by 1 base and J by 0 bases, with 5 bases between them. DNA of the CDR3: TGTGCCAGCAGCTTGCGTAGCTCCTACAATGAGCAGTTCTTC. This sequence encodes CASSLRSSYNEQFF.

This clone showed up just once. J is TRBJ2-5 and V is TRBV5-5; either TRBD1 or TRBD2 may supply D (6 bases each). The CDR3 spans 15 residues. Germline-derived CDR1 and CDR2 are SGHKS and YYEKEE (reference sequence). V was trimmed by 0 bases and J by 4 bases, leaving 13 bases between them. As DNA, the CDR3 is TGTGCCAGCAGCTTGGGCACAGGGCGGGGAGAGACCCAGTACTTC. It specifies CASSLGTGRGETQYF.

The V call is TRBV2, the J call TRBJ2-7, with D maybe TRBD2 (5 bases). This CDR3 has 13 amino acids. The germline CDR1 and CDR2 sequences are SNHLY and FYNNEI. V gave up 7 bases and J gave up 3 bases, with 13 bases separating them. CDR3 in DNA: TGTGCCAGCAATGGCGGGCTCTTCTACGAGCAGTACTTC. Its translation is CASNGGLFYEQYF.

The chain recombines TRBV11-2 with TRBJ2-7; the D is unclear. The V end was cut by 1 base, the J end by 6 bases, with 7 bases between. This CDR3 region has 12 residues. Per germline, CDR1 SGHAT and CDR2 FQNNGV. In DNA, the CDR3 is TGTGCCAGCAGCTTAGTTCCTGGCGAGCAGTACTTC. Protein: CASSLVPGEQYF.

The chain employs TRBV5-1 and TRBJ1-5; tentative D call: TRBD1 (5 bases). The CDR3 is 15 amino acids. V lost 4 bases and J 0 bases, leaving 11 bases between the germline ends. Germline CDR1 and CDR2: SGHRS and YFSETQ. The chain's CDR3 is CASSPMGGSNQPQHF. DNA of the CDR3: TGCGCCAGCAGCCCAATGGGGGGTAGCAATCAGCCCCAGCATTTT.

The chain carries TRBV11-3 and TRBJ2-2; D gene unclear. Germline CDR1 SGHNT, CDR2 YENEEA. CDR3 length: 13 residues. Trimming removed 1 base at V and 5 bases at J, with 5 bases between. The CDR3 region is CASSLGRTGELFF. The CDR3 bases are TGTGCCAGCAGCTTAGGACGAACCGGGGAGCTGTTTTTT.

The rearrangement joins TRBV7-8 to TRBJ1-5; D might be TRBD1 (5 bases). Trimming removed 6 bases from V and 0 bases from J, with 15 bases in between. The CDR3 contains 16 residues. Germline CDR1 reads SGHVS; CDR2 reads FQNEAQ. CDR3 protein: CASRNGDRYSNQPQHF. The CDR3 DNA is TGTGCCAGCAGGAATGGGGACCGCTATAGCAATCAGCCCCAGCATTTT.

The chain's CDR3 is CASSEGAGTRGSRQFF. CDR3 sequence (DNA): TGTGCCAGCAGTGAAGGAGCGGGGACTAGGGGATCCCGGCAGTTCTTC. The gene calls are TRBV2 and TRBJ2-1; the match to TRBD2 covers 8 bases. Germline trimming cut 1 base from V and 12 bases from J; bases unmatched to any gene: 14. The CDR3 is 16 residues long. CDR1 SNHLY and CDR2 FYNNEI come from the germline V gene.

This clone was detected only once. The V call is TRBV6-1, the J call TRBJ2-2; D may be TRBD2 (5 bases). Germline CDR1 and CDR2: MNHNS and SASEGT. The CDR3 has 13 amino acids. Trimming removed 6 bases at V and 7 bases at J, with 12 bases between. The CDR3, as DNA: TGTGCCAGCAGCAGTACGGGAAACGGGGAGCTGTTTTTT. This sequence encodes CASSSTGNGELFF.

The V gene is TRBV7-2, the J gene TRBJ2-2, with 8 positions matching TRBD2. V shed 4 bases and J 6 bases; nucleotides not matched to a gene: 7. CDR1 is SGHTA, CDR2 FQGNSA, per germline. The CDR3 runs to 15 residues. The CDR3 is CASSSPPGGPGELFF. As DNA, the CDR3 is TGTGCCAGCAGCTCTCCTCCGGGGGGGCCCGGGGAGCTGTTTTTT.

With respect to this clone: Other nucleotide sequences from this sample produce the same CDR3. The rearrangement joins TRBV2 to TRBJ2-1, with D unresolved. The ends were cut back, 7 bases at V and 3 bases at J, with 7 bases in the middle. This CDR3 spans 12 amino acids. Per germline, CDR1 SNHLY and CDR2 FYNNEI. CDR3 sequence (DNA): TGTGCCAGCAAAAGGGACTACAATGAGCAGTTCTTC. Translating gives CASKRDYNEQFF.

The J gene is TRBJ2-5, the V gene TRBV5-4; D might be TRBD1 (6 bases). The tail of the sequence fits TRBJ2-7 better, so the J call may be wrong. Germline V lookup: CDR1 SGHNT, CDR2 YYREEE (reference sequence). The length of the CDR3 is 14 residues. In DNA form, the CDR3 reads TGTGCCAGCAGCGAAGGGGGATTTTCCTACGAGCAGTACTTC. Translating it yields CASSEGGFSYEQYF.

In its sample, this clone was seen once. The chain employs TRBV28 and TRBJ1-2; 7 bases match TRBD1. The CDR3 consists of 15 residues. Germline V lookup: CDR1 MDHEN, CDR2 SYDVKM. V was clipped by 3 bases and J by 8 bases; unmatched bases: 12. The DNA for the CDR3 is TGTGCCAGCAGTTTCGTGGCAGGGGGGTTACAGGGCTACACCTTC. Its protein is CASSFVAGGLQGYTF.

V is TRBV28 and J is TRBJ1-2; D is possibly TRBD1 (5 bases). The CDR3 consists of 17 residues. CDR1 MDHEN and CDR2 SYDVKM come from the germline V gene. V was pared by 2 bases and J by 4 bases, with 20 bases between. The CDR3 coding sequence is TGTGCCAGCAGTTTAGTGGGAGAGGGGCTCCTCCTCTATGGCTACACCTTC. This sequence encodes CASSLVGEGLLLYGYTF.

The chain has TRBV30 and TRBJ2-4, with D possibly TRBD2 on 6 matching bases. V lost 4 bases to trimming and J lost 6 bases, with 10 bases between them. There are 12 residues in the CDR3. Looked up from germline, CDR1 is GTSNPN and CDR2 is SVGIG (reference sequence). CDR3 coding DNA: TGTGCCTGGATTCCGCGGGGAAACATTCAGTACTTC. This sequence encodes CAWIPRGNIQYF.

This chain connects TRBV7-3 to TRBJ2-1; no clear D gene. V shed 2 bases and J shed 2 bases, with 4 bases lying between them. This CDR3 has 13 residues. Germline V gene lookup returns CDR1 SGHTA and CDR2 FQGTGA. This CDR3 is CASSLETYNEQFF. The DNA of the CDR3 is TGTGCCAGCAGCTTAGAGACCTACAATGAGCAGTTCTTC.

In regard to this clone: The sample contains more than one DNA sequence encoding this CDR3. The V call is TRBV5-1, the J call TRBJ2-1, with TRBD2 matching over 10 bases. The junction had 4 bases not matched to a gene; V was cut back by 2 bases and J by 5 bases. Germline values: CDR1 SGHRS, CDR2 YFSETQ. This CDR3 spans 15 amino acids. This CDR3 reads CASSLRTSGNNEQFF. In nucleotides, the CDR3 is TGCGCCAGCAGCTTACGGACTAGCGGCAACAATGAGCAGTTCTTC.

V usage is TRBV7-2 and J usage is TRBJ2-7; D may be TRBD2 (6 bases). CDR1 and CDR2 from the germline V gene are SGHTA and FQGNSA. Trimming pared 1 base from V and 0 bases from J, leaving 7 bases between. This CDR3 spans 14 amino acids. In nucleotides, the CDR3 is TGTGCCAGCAGCTTAGGGACTACCTCCTACGAGCAGTACTTC. It specifies CASSLGTTSYEQYF.